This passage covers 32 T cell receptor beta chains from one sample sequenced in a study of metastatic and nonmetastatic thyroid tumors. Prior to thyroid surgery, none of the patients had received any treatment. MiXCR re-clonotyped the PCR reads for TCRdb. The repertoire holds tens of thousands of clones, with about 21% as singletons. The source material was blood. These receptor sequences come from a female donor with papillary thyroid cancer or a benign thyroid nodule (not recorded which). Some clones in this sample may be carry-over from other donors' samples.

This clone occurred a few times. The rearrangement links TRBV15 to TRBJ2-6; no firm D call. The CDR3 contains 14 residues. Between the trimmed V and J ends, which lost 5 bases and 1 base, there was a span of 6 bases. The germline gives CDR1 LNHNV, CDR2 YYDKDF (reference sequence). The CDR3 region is CATSERSGANVLTF. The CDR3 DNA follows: TGTGCCACCAGCGAGAGGTCTGGGGCCAACGTCCTGACTTTC.

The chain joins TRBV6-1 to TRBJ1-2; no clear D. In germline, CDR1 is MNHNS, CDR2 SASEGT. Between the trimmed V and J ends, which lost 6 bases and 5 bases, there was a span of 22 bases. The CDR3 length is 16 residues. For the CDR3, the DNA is TGTGCCAGCAGCGAAACCCCCCAGACCAACCCGTATGGCTACACCTTC. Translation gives CASSETPQTNPYGYTF.

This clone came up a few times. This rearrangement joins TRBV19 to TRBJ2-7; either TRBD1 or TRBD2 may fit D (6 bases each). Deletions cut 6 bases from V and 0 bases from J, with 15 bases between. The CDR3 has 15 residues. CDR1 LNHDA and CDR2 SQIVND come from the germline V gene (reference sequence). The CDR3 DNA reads TGTGCCAGTAGACCGGGGGCTGGAAGCTCCTACGAGCAGTACTTC. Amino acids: CASRPGAGSSYEQYF.

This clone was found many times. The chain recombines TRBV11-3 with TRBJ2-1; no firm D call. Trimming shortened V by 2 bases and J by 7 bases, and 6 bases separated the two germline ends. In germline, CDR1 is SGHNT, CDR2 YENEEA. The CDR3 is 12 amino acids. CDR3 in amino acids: CASSLNSNEQFF. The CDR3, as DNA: TGTGCCAGCAGCTTAAACAGTAATGAGCAGTTCTTC.

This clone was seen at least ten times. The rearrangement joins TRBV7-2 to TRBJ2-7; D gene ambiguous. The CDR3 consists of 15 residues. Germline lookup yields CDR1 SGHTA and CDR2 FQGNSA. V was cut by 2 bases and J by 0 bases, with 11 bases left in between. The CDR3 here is CASSLPLSLSYEQYF. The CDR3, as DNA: TGTGCCAGCAGCTTACCGCTTTCCCTCTCCTACGAGCAGTACTTC. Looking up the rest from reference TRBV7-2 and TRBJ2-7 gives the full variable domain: GAGVSQSPSNKVTEKGKDVELRCDPISGHTALYWYRQSLGQGLEFLIYFQGNSAPDKSGLPSDRFSAERTGGSVSTLTIQRTQQEDSAVYLCASSLPLSLSYEQYFGPGTRLTVT.

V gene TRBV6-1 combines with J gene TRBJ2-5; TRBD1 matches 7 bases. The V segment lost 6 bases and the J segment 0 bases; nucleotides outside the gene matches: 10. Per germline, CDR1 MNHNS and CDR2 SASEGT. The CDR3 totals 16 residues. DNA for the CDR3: TGTGCCAGCAGAAGGGGGACAGTCATGTACCAAGAGACCCAGTACTTC. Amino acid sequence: CASRRGTVMYQETQYF.

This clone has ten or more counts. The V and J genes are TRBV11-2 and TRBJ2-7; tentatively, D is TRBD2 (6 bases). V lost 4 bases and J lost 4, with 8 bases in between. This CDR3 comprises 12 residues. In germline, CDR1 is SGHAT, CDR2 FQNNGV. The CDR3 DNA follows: TGTGCCAGCAGCTCCAGCGGGTACGAGCAGTACTTC. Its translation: CASSSSGYEQYF. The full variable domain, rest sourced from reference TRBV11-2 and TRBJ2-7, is EAGVAQSPRYKIIEKRQSVAFWCNPISGHATLYWYQQILGQGPKLLIQFQNNGVVDDSQLPKDRFSAERLKGVDSTLKIQPAKLEDSAVYLCASSSSGYEQYFGPGTRLTVT.

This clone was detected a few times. CDR3 region: CASSPIPGSPNTGELFF. CDR3 coding DNA: TGTGCCAGCAGTCCGATACCCGGGAGCCCCAACACCGGGGAGCTGTTTTTT. The chain couples TRBV6-2 or TRBV6-3 to TRBJ2-2, with D possibly TRBD2 on 6 matching bases. The germline CDR1 and CDR2 sequences are MNHEY and SVGEGT. The CDR3 is made up of 17 amino acids. V lost 5 bases, J lost 2 bases, and 18 bases lay in between.

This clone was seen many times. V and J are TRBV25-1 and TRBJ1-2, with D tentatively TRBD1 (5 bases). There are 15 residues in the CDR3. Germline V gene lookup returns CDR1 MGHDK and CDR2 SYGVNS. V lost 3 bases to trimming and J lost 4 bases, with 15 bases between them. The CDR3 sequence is CASSDPGRTLYGYTF. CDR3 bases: TGTGCCAGCAGTGATCCGGGACGGACGCTCTATGGCTACACCTTC.

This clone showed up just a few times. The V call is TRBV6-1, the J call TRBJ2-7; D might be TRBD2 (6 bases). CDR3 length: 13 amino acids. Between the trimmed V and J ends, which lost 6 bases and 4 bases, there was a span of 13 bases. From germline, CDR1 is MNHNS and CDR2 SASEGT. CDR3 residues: CASRGRREYEQYF. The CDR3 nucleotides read TGTGCCAGCAGGGGACGGAGGGAATACGAGCAGTACTTC.

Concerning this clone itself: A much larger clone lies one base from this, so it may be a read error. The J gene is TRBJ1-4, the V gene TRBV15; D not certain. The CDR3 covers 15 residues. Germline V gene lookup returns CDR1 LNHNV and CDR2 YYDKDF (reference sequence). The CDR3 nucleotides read TGTGCCACCAGCAGGAGGGCGGGAAGTAATGAAAGACTGTTTTTT. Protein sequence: CATSRRAGSNERLFF.

CDR3 DNA: TGCGCCAGCAGCTTGGAAGGACAGGGGCATTCACCCCTCCACTTT. Amino acid sequence: CASSLEGQGHSPLHF. This chain links TRBV5-1 with TRBJ1-6, with 9 bases fitting TRBD1. CDR1 SGHRS and CDR2 YFSETQ come from the germline V gene. This CDR3 spans 15 amino acids. Trimming cost V 0 bases and J 8 bases; bases outside gene matches: 3.

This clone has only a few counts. CDR3: CASSQEAAETQYF. The CDR3 DNA follows: TGTGCCAGCAGCCAGGAGGCCGCGGAGACCCAGTACTTC. The V and J genes are TRBV12-3 or TRBV12-4 and TRBJ2-5, with a tentative D call TRBD2 (5 bases). The ends were cut back, 6 bases at V and 5 bases at J, with 13 bases in the middle. The CDR3 contains 13 residues.

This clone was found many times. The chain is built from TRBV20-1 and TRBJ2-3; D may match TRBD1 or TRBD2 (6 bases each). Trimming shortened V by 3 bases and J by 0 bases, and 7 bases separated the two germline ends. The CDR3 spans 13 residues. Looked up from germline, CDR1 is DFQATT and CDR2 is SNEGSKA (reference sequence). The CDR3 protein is CSASGGSTDTQYF. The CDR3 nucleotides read TGCAGTGCTAGCGGGGGCAGCACAGATACGCAGTATTTT.

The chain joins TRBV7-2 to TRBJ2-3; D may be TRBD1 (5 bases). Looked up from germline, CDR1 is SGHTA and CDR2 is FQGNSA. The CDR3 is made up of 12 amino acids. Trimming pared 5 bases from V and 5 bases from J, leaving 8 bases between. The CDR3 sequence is CASSPDRDTQYF. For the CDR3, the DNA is TGTGCCAGCAGCCCAGACAGAGATACGCAGTATTTT.

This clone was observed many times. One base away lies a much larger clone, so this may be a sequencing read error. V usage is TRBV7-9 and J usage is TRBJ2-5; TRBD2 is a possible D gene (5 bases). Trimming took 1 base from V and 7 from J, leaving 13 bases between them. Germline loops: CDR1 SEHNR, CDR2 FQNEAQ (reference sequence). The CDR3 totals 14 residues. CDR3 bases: TGTGCCAGCAGCTTAGATCCTAGCTCGGGGACCCAGTACTTC. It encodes CASSLDPSSGTQYF.

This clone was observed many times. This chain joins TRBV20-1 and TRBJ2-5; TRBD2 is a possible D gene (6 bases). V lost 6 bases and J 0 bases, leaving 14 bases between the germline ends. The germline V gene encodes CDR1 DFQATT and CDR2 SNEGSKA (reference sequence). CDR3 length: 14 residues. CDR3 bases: TGCAGTGCGAAGAAGGCGGGATACCAAGAGACCCAGTACTTC. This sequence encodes CSAKKAGYQETQYF.

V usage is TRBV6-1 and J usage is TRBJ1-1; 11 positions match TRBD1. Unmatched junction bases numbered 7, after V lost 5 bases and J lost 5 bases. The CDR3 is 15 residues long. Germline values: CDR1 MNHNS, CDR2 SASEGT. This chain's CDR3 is CASSLTGTGGTEAFF. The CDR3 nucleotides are TGTGCCAGCAGTCTTACCGGGACAGGGGGGACTGAAGCTTTCTTT.

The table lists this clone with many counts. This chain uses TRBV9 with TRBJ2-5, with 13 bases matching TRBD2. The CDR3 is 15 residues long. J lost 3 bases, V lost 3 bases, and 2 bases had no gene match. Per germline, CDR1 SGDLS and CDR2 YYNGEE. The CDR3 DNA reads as TGTGCCAGCAGCGGTACTAGCGGGGGGGAAGAGACCCAGTACTTC. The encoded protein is CASSGTSGGEETQYF.

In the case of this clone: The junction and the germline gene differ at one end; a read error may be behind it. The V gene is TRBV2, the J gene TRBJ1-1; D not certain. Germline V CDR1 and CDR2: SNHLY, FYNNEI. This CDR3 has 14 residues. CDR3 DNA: TGTGCCAGCAGAGAAGGTCAAATGAACACTGAAGCTTTCTTT. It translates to CASREGQMNTEAFF.

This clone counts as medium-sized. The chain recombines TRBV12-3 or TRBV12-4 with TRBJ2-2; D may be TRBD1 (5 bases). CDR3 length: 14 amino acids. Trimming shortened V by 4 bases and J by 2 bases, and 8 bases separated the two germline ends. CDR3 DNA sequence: TGTGCCAGCAGTTCTCAGGGTAACACCGGGGAGCTGTTTTTT. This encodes CASSSQGNTGELFF.

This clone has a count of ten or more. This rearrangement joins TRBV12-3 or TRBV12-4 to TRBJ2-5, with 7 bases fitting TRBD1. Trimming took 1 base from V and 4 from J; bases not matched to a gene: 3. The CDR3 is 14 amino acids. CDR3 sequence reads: CASSLDPGGETQYF. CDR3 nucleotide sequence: TGTGCCAGCAGTTTAGATCCAGGGGGAGAGACCCAGTACTTC.

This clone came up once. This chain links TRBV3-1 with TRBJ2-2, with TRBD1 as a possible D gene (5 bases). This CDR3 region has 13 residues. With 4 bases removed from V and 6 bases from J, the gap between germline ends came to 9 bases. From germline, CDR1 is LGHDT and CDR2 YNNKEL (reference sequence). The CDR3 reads CASSPLGPGELFF. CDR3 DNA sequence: TGTGCCAGCAGCCCCTTGGGGCCCGGGGAGCTGTTTTTT.

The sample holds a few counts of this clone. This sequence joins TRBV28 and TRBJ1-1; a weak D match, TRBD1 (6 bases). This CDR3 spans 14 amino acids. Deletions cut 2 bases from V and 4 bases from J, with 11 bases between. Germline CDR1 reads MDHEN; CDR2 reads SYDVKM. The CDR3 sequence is CASSLGGRSTEAFF. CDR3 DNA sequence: TGTGCCAGCAGTTTAGGGGGGCGAAGCACTGAAGCTTTCTTT.

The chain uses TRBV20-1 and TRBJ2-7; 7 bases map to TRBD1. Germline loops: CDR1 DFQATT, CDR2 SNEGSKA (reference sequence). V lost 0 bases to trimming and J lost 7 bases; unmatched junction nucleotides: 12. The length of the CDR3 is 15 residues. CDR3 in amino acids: CSARDGKGGAREQYF. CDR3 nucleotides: TGCAGTGCTAGAGATGGGAAAGGGGGCGCGCGGGAGCAGTACTTC.

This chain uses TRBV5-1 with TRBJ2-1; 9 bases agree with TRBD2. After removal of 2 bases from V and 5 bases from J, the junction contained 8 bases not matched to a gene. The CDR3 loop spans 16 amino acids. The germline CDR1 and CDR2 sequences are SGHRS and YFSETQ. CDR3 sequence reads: CASSFDSGSLDNEQFF. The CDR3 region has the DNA TGCGCCAGCAGCTTCGATAGCGGGAGTTTGGACAATGAGCAGTTCTTC. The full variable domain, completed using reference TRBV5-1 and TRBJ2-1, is KAGVTQTPRYLIKTRGQQVTLSCSPISGHRSVSWYQQTPGQGLQFLFEYFSETQRNKGNFPGRFSGRQFSNSRSEMNVSTLELGDSALYLCASSFDSGSLDNEQFFGPGTRLTVL.

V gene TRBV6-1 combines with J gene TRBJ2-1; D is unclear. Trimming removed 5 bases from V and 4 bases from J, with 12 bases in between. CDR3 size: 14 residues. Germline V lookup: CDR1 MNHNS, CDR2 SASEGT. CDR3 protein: CASSPLGVYNEQFF. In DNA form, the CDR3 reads TGTGCCAGCAGTCCCTTAGGTGTATACAATGAGCAGTTCTTC.

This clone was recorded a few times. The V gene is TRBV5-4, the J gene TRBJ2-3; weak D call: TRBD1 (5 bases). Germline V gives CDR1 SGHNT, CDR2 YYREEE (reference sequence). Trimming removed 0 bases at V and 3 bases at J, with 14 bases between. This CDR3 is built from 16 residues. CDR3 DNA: TGTGCCAGCAGCTTGGAACTCGTCGGACATACAGATACGCAGTATTTT. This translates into CASSLELVGHTDTQYF.

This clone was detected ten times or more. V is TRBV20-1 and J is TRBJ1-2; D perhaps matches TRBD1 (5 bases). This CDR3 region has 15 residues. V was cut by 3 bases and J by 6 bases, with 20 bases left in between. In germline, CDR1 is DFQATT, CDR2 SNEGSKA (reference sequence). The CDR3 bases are TGCAGTGCTAGTCCCCCCCTAGAGGGGAATGATGGCTACACCTTC. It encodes CSASPPLEGNDGYTF.

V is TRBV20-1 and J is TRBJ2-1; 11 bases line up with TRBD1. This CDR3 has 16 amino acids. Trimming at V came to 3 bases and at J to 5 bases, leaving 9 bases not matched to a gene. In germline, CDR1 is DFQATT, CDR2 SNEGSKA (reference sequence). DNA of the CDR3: TGCAGTGCTAGGGGACAGGGGGTTTCCTATAACAATGAGCAGTTCTTC. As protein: CSARGQGVSYNNEQFF.

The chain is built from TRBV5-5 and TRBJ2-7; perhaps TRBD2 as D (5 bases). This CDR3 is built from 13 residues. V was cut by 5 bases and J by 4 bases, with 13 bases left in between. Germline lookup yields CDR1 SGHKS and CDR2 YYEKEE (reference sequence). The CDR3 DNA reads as TGTGCCAGCAGTCTGGCGCCGGGGTACGAGCAGTACTTC. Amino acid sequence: CASSLAPGYEQYF.

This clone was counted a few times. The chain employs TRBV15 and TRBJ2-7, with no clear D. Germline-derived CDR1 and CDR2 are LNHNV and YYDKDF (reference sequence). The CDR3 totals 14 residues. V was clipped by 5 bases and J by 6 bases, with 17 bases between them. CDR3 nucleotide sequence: TGTGCCACCAGCCCCGGGTCTAGTTACTCCGAGCAGTACTTC. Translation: CATSPGSSYSEQYF.